The present entry profiles one TCR beta chain with its context. The antigen is undetermined. Before surgery, patients took at least one anti-epileptic drug. These data originate in a study of brain T cells in children with intractable seizures. Findings and limits, study-wide: Viral specificity was inferred only from CDR3 similarity; HCMV serostatus was unknown. Pre-surgery blood may have been undersampled, hiding some clones.

The method was immunoSEQ multiplex PCR; TCRdb's version includes in-frame clones alone and lacks a portion of them. This sample has about 80,000 clones; about 90% occur once, and the top ten carry around 24%. This CDR3 is built from 16 residues. V lost 2 bases to trimming and J lost 4 bases, with 15 bases between them. CDR1 is WNHNN, CDR2 SYGVQD, per germline (reference sequence). This rearrangement joins TRBV10-1 to TRBJ2-1; tentatively, D is TRBD1 (6 bases). The sample here was peripheral blood, taken at surgery. This sequence was found in a girl aged 2-9 years with Rasmussen encephalitis and intractable seizures. DNA for the CDR3: TGCGCCAGCAGTGAGAGCAGGGGCCCGCCTTACAATGAGCAGTTCTTC. Amino acids: CASSESRGPPYNEQFF.